The next 11 T cell receptor beta chains were all read from a single sample in a study of blood T cell repertoires in COVID-19. Data came from immunoSEQ multiplex PCR; TCRdb stores just in-frame clones and leaves some out. The table shows 130,000 to 150,000 clones, with about nine tenths occurring only once. The sequenced sample was peripheral blood. These receptors came from a human donor in a cohort sampled during active COVID-19.

This chain connects TRBV5-1 to TRBJ2-5; TRBD1 agrees at 8 bases. The CDR3 runs to 14 residues. The V and J ends lost 3 bases and 4 bases, in that order; junction bases with no gene match: 5. CDR1 and CDR2 from the germline V gene are SGHRS and YFSETQ. The CDR3 bases are TGCGCCAGCAGCTCGACAGGGGTTGGAGAGACCCAGTACTTC. Translation gives CASSSTGVGETQYF.

The rearrangement joins TRBV6-5 to TRBJ2-7; tentatively, D is TRBD2 (6 bases). This CDR3 has 14 residues. Per the germline V gene, CDR1 is MNHEY and CDR2 is SVGAGI. The V end was cut by 5 bases, the J end by 5 bases, with 16 bases between. CDR3 in DNA: TGTGCCAGCAGTCCCCCCCGGGGGTTCCACGAGCAGTACTTC. Its protein product is CASSPPRGFHEQYF.

This sequence joins TRBV11-2 and TRBJ2-2; 9 bases map to TRBD2. Trimming cost V 4 bases and J 2 bases; bases outside gene matches: 5. Germline V gene data show CDR1 as SGHAT and CDR2 as FQNNGV. This CDR3 spans 16 amino acids. The CDR3 here is CASSSRTSVNTGELFF. CDR3 DNA: TGTGCCAGCAGCTCGCGGACTAGCGTTAACACCGGGGAGCTGTTTTTT. Combining the CDR3 with reference TRBV11-2 and TRBJ2-2 gives the whole variable domain EAGVAQSPRYKIIEKRQSVAFWCNPISGHATLYWYQQILGQGPKLLIQFQNNGVVDDSQLPKDRFSAERLKGVDSTLKIQPAKLEDSAVYLCASSSRTSVNTGELFFGEGSRLTVL.

The genes are TRBV5-1 and TRBJ1-6; a weak D match, TRBD1 (5 bases). V was pared by 2 bases and J by 7 bases, with 10 bases between. The CDR3 length is 14 residues. The germline V gene has CDR1 SGHRS and CDR2 YFSETQ. The CDR3 region is CASSFAQDNSPLHF. The DNA of the CDR3 is TGCGCCAGCAGCTTCGCACAGGACAATTCACCCCTCCACTTT.

The chain employs TRBV7-2 and TRBJ2-7; 7 bases agree with TRBD1. Germline V gene lookup returns CDR1 SGHTA and CDR2 FQGNSA. Trimming cost V 5 bases and J 0 bases; bases outside gene matches: 7. The CDR3 has 15 residues. CDR3 sequence (DNA): TGTGCCAGCAGCCCCGGGACAGCCGCCTCCTACGAGCAGTACTTC. Translated: CASSPGTAASYEQYF.

The chain couples TRBV6-2 or TRBV6-3 to TRBJ1-5; D is unresolved. V dropped 2 bases and J dropped 2 bases, with 13 bases sitting between them. The V gene's germline CDR1 is MNHEY and CDR2 SVGEGT. The CDR3 sequence is 16 residues long. CDR3 sequence (DNA): TGTGCCAGCAGTTACCCGTTAAGAAGAGGCAATCAGCCCCAGCATTTT. It translates to CASSYPLRRGNQPQHF.

The genes are TRBV2 and TRBJ2-2; D gene unclear. The CDR3 totals 13 residues. CDR1 and CDR2 (germline): SNHLY, FYNNEI. V lost 2 bases, J lost 6 bases, and 7 bases lay in between. The CDR3 nucleotides are TGTGCCAGCAGTGAACAGGTATCCGGGGAGCTGTTTTTT. Amino acid sequence: CASSEQVSGELFF.

This CDR3 is CATSRDHIGGTGYTF. Written as DNA, the CDR3 is TGTGCCACCAGCAGAGATCATATAGGGGGAACTGGCTACACCTTC. The chain employs TRBV15 and TRBJ1-2; D may be TRBD1 (6 bases). V lost 0 bases, J lost 7 bases, and 15 bases lay in between. The V gene's germline CDR1 is LNHNV and CDR2 YYDKDF (reference sequence). This CDR3 has 15 residues.

The rearrangement links TRBV11-2 to TRBJ2-1, with TRBD2 matching over 14 bases. The trim removed 5 bases at V and 0 bases at J, leaving 3 bases unmatched. The CDR3 loop spans 17 amino acids. Germline V gene sequence: CDR1 SGHAT, CDR2 FQNNGV. CDR3 in DNA: TGTGCCAGCAGCCTAGGACTAGCGGGGGGCTCCTACAATGAGCAGTTCTTC. Its protein product is CASSLGLAGGSYNEQFF.

The genes are TRBV11-2 and TRBJ2-1; no clear D. Germline loops: CDR1 SGHAT, CDR2 FQNNGV. V was shortened by 2 bases and J by 9 bases, with 11 bases between the two germline ends. This CDR3 contains 13 residues. Here the CDR3 DNA reads TGTGCCAGCAGCTTAATCCAATTCGGTGAGCAGTTCTTC. It yields the protein CASSLIQFGEQFF.

V is TRBV28 and J is TRBJ2-1, with a tentative D call TRBD1 (7 bases). The ends were cut back, 6 bases at V and 8 bases at J, with 14 bases in the middle. Looked up from germline, CDR1 is MDHEN and CDR2 is SYDVKM. The CDR3 is made up of 13 amino acids. The CDR3 nucleotides are TGTGCCAGCAGATCAGGGGGGAGCGATGAGCAGTTCTTC. Residues: CASRSGGSDEQFF.